This paragraph covers one T cell receptor (beta chain) sequence. What it binds is not known. This entry comes from a study of Graves' ophthalmopathy and Graves' hyperthyroidism. Study results and caveats: At approximately 70% sensitivity and approximately 72% specificity, the model predicted progression of the ophthalmopathy.

Among the exclusions were patients with other autoimmune diseases, uncontrolled infections, pregnancy or lactation. Orbital computed tomography, thyroid ultrasound, TRAb, serum thyroxine and clinical symptoms formed the basis of diagnosis. RNA transcripts yielded amplified TCR beta CDR3 regions. Amplification began with first-round RT-PCR using HTBI primers, then second-round multiplex PCR was performed. TCRdb redid the calling of the multiplex PCR reads with MiXCR, one entry per CDR3 protein. The table records under 350,000 distinct CDR3 sequences, about a sixth of them present only once. The sequence derives from an adult man with Graves' ophthalmopathy. The specimen sequenced was peripheral blood.

In DNA form, the CDR3 reads TGTGCCAGCAGCTTAGGGACAGGGATGGAGACCCAGTACTTC. Its translation is CASSLGTGMETQYF. This rearrangement joins TRBV11-3 to TRBJ2-5; 8 bases are a match to TRBD1. Germline trimming cut 1 base from V and 5 bases from J; bases unmatched to any gene: 3. Germline V CDR1 and CDR2: SGHNT, YENEEA. The CDR3 loop spans 14 amino acids.